A single sample gave rise to the 8 T cell receptor beta chains below, sequenced in a study of response to subunit inactivated influenza vaccine. MiXCR, run by TCRdb on the RT-PCR reads, gives a single entry per CDR3 protein. This table holds under 500,000 distinct CDR3 sequences, around 9.9% found once. Sequencing used PBMCs from blood, obtained more than 35 days after vaccination. These receptors were collected from a man between 45 and 60 years old who received an inactivated influenza vaccine.

In its sample, this clonotype was seen a few times. The V call is TRBV20-1, the J call TRBJ1-4; maybe TRBD1 (6 bases). V was cut by 1 base and J by 7 bases, with 16 bases left in between. Per the germline V gene, CDR1 is DFQATT and CDR2 is SNEGSKA (reference sequence). This CDR3 contains 15 residues. The CDR3: CSARAQTGGGEKLFF. The CDR3 DNA sequence: TGCAGTGCTAGAGCTCAGACAGGCGGGGGTGAAAAACTGTTTTTT.

The chain links TRBV14 to TRBJ2-2, with D possibly being TRBD2 (6 bases). V shed 2 bases and J shed 4 bases, with 11 bases lying between them. This CDR3 is 15 amino acids long. Looked up from germline, CDR1 is SGHDN and CDR2 is FVKESK. DNA of the CDR3: TGTGCCAGCAGCCAATTGGTAGCGGCCACCGGGGAGCTGTTTTTT. Protein: CASSQLVAATGELFF. The whole variable domain, filled in from reference TRBV14 and TRBJ2-2, reads EAGVTQFPSHSVIEKGQTVTLRCDPISGHDNLYWYRRVMGKEIKFLLHFVKESKQDESGMPNNRFLAERTGGTYSTLKVQPAELEDSGVYFCASSQLVAATGELFFGEGSRLTVL.

This clonotype turned up a few times. The J gene is TRBJ2-2, the V gene TRBV20-1, with no clear D. The CDR3 consists of 14 residues. Germline V gene sequence: CDR1 DFQATT, CDR2 SNEGSKA (reference sequence). Trimming left V 5 bases short and J 7 bases short, with 17 bases between. The CDR3 sequence: CSAGVPESGGELFF. For the CDR3, the DNA is TGCAGTGCTGGAGTACCAGAGTCGGGCGGGGAGCTGTTTTTT.

J is TRBJ2-2 and V is TRBV7-6, with 8 bases fitting TRBD2. The CDR3 is 15 residues long. CDR1 is SGHVS and CDR2 is FNYEAQ in the germline V gene. V lost 1 base and J lost 6; bases outside the gene matches: 4. The CDR3 DNA is TGTGCCAGCAGCTTAGATGACGGGGGGGCCGGGGAGCTGTTTTTT. Translating it yields CASSLDDGGAGELFF. Based on the CDR3 plus reference TRBV7-6 and TRBJ2-2, the full variable domain is GAGVSQSPRYKVTKRGQDVALRCDPISGHVSLYWYRQALGQGPEFLTYFNYEAQQDKSGLPNDRFSAERPEGSISTLTIQRTEQRDSAMYRCASSLDDGGAGELFFGEGSRLTVL.

This clonotype was picked up many times. This chain links TRBV29-1 with TRBJ2-1, with 7 bases aligning to TRBD1. The CDR3 loop spans 14 amino acids. The germline V gene has CDR1 SQVTM and CDR2 ANQGSEA. V dropped 7 bases and J dropped 1; count of bases not matched to a gene: 7. The CDR3 loop is CSADRQGSYNEQFF. The CDR3 DNA sequence: TGCAGCGCCGACCGACAGGGTTCCTACAATGAGCAGTTCTTC.

The chain is built from TRBV13 and TRBJ2-1, with D possibly matching TRBD2 (6 bases). The CDR3 has 14 amino acids. V was cut by 6 bases and J by 6 bases, with 15 bases left in between. Germline loops: CDR1 PRHDT, CDR2 FYEKMQ (reference sequence). The CDR3 DNA reads as TGTGCCAGCAGATTGGGGACTGGGGTCAATGAGCAGTTCTTC. Translating it yields CASRLGTGVNEQFF.

This clonotype was picked up many times. The rearrangement joins TRBV7-9 to TRBJ2-5; D unresolved. CDR1 and CDR2 (germline): SEHNR, FQNEAQ (reference sequence). Trimming removed 5 bases from V and 4 bases from J, with 17 bases in between. CDR3 length: 15 residues. CDR3 amino acids: CASSLLSGPGETQYF. The CDR3 nucleotides read TGTGCCAGCAGCCTCCTCTCCGGCCCTGGAGAGACCCAGTACTTC.

V is TRBV7-9 and J is TRBJ2-3, with D perhaps matching TRBD1 (6 bases). This CDR3 contains 15 residues. V lost 1 base and J lost 4, with 12 bases in between. Germline V gene data show CDR1 as SEHNR and CDR2 as FQNEAQ (reference sequence). CDR3 sequence: CASSLEQGVADTQYF. DNA of the CDR3: TGTGCCAGCAGCTTAGAACAGGGTGTCGCAGATACGCAGTATTTT.